The 28 T cell receptor beta chains given below trace back to one sample, sequenced in a study of regulatory T cells in long-lasting Graves disease. Arm-PCR of CDR3 regions and iRepertoire HTBI primers were used to build TCR beta libraries. One entry per CDR3 protein, called by TCRdb with MiXCR from the multiplex PCR reads. The sample lists 400,000 to 600,000 distinct CDR3 sequences, approximately 21% seen once, with roughly 7% in the top ten. The sample's time point: persistent/refractory GD, antithyroid drugs over 5 years with positive TRAb. The TCR library used RNA extracted from PBMCs. The sequencing here drew on peripheral blood mononuclear cells (PBMCs), taken when the disease was refractory, from a patient treated with antithyroid drugs. These receptor sequences come from a female donor with Graves disease.

In its sample, this clonotype was seen a few times. The chain couples TRBV15 to TRBJ1-4; tentatively, D is TRBD1 (5 bases). The CDR3 has 14 amino acids. The germline V and J ends were trimmed by 4 bases and 10 bases, with 16 bases remaining between them. The germline V gene encodes CDR1 LNHNV and CDR2 YYDKDF (reference sequence). CDR3 in amino acids: CATSKDGASGKLFF. CDR3 in DNA: TGTGCCACCAGCAAGGACGGGGCATCGGGAAAACTGTTTTTT.

This clonotype was picked up many times. The chain has TRBV27 and TRBJ2-7; D remains ambiguous. The V and J ends lost 4 bases and 3 bases respectively, with 10 bases between them. Germline CDR1 is MNHEY and CDR2 is SMNVEV (reference sequence). The CDR3 covers 13 residues. CDR3: CASSYRENYEQYF. The CDR3 DNA reads as TGTGCCAGCAGTTATAGGGAAAACTACGAGCAGTACTTC.

About this clonotype: Relative to the germline gene, one junction end is altered; a read error may explain this. The rearrangement links TRBV9 to TRBJ2-7; 7 bases align to TRBD1. Looked up from germline, CDR1 is SGDLS and CDR2 is YYNGEE. The CDR3 loop spans 14 amino acids. The DNA for the CDR3 is TGTGCCTGCAGCTCACAGGGGACCTCCTACGAGCAGTACTTC. Protein product: CACSSQGTSYEQYF.

This chain uses TRBV11-2 with TRBJ2-1, with D possibly being TRBD2 (5 bases). In germline, CDR1 is SGHAT, CDR2 FQNNGV. This CDR3 comprises 16 residues. Trimming took 2 bases from V and 0 from J, leaving 11 bases between them. The CDR3, as DNA: TGTGCCAGCAGCTTATCTCGGACTTTCTCCTACAATGAGCAGTTCTTC. Translating gives CASSLSRTFSYNEQFF.

This clonotype appeared many times. The rearrangement links TRBV7-7 to TRBJ2-5; 13 bases map to TRBD2. This CDR3 comprises 15 residues. Germline V lookup: CDR1 SSHAT, CDR2 FNYEAQ (reference sequence). The junction had 4 bases not matched to a gene; V was cut back by 6 bases and J by 3 bases. CDR3 sequence: CASSSGLAGEETQYF. The CDR3 DNA reads TGTGCCAGCAGTTCTGGACTAGCGGGGGAAGAGACCCAGTACTTC.

This clonotype was seen many times. Written as DNA, the CDR3 is TGTGCCAGCAGTCCGATGACAGGGGGCGGCAATCAGCCCCAGCATTTT. Translated: CASSPMTGGGNQPQHF. The chain combines TRBV6-1 with TRBJ1-5; 10 nucleotides align to TRBD1. CDR1 and CDR2 from the germline V gene are MNHNS and SASEGT. The CDR3 consists of 16 residues. The V gene end was trimmed by 5 bases and the J gene end by 2 bases; junction bases not matched to a gene: 6.

For this clonotype: It may be a read error: a sequence one base away is much more abundant. The chain has TRBV2 and TRBJ1-6; tentatively, D is TRBD1 (5 bases). The V end was cut by 8 bases, the J end by 9 bases, with 20 bases between. CDR1 and CDR2 (germline): SNHLY, FYNNEI. This CDR3 has 15 residues. The CDR3: CASSLHRQGGSPLHF. In DNA, the CDR3 is TGTGCCAGCTCCCTTCACCGGCAGGGAGGTTCACCCCTCCACTTT.

This clonotype has ten or more counts. The CDR3 nucleotides are TGTGCCAGCAGCCTGGAGGTAGGGACCGACGAGCAGTACTTC. It is translated as CASSLEVGTDEQYF. This chain joins TRBV3-1 and TRBJ2-7; D might be TRBD1 or TRBD2, each matching 5 bases. The V gene's germline CDR1 is LGHDT and CDR2 YNNKEL (reference sequence). With 4 bases removed from V and 5 bases from J, the gap between germline ends came to 15 bases. The CDR3 has 14 residues.

This clonotype came up a few times. The V and J genes are TRBV30 and TRBJ1-6, with no clear D. Trimming cost V 2 bases and J 10 bases, with 12 bases left between them. Per the germline V gene, CDR1 is GTSNPN and CDR2 is SVGIG (reference sequence). The CDR3 spans 13 residues. CDR3 sequence (DNA): TGTGCCTGGAGTCCTGACCTGGGATCACCCCTCCACTTT. Protein: CAWSPDLGSPLHF.

This clonotype was observed a handful of times. The genes are TRBV6-2 or TRBV6-3 and TRBJ1-5, with 11 positions matching TRBD1. Germline V gene lookup returns CDR1 MNHEY and CDR2 SVGEGT. After removal of 7 bases from V and 6 bases from J, the junction contained 8 bases not matched to a gene. The length of the CDR3 is 15 residues. CDR3 in DNA: TGTGCCAGCACCACGGGACAGGGGGGCAGTCAGCCCCAGCATTTT. Translating it yields CASTTGQGGSQPQHF.

The chain has TRBV27 and TRBJ1-6, with 9 positions matching TRBD1. CDR1 and CDR2 from the germline V gene are MNHEY and SMNVEV (reference sequence). The CDR3 covers 14 residues. Trimming took 6 bases from V and 10 from J; bases not matched to a gene: 7. CDR3 sequence: CASSSWDRASPLHF. CDR3 DNA: TGTGCCAGCAGCTCTTGGGACAGGGCCTCACCCCTCCACTTT.

The rearrangement joins TRBV24-1 to TRBJ2-4; D possibly matches TRBD1 or TRBD2 (5 bases each). The germline CDR1 and CDR2 sequences are KGHDR and SFDVKD. The CDR3 loop spans 15 amino acids. V lost 1 base to trimming and J lost 6 bases, with 12 bases between them. The CDR3 here is CATSDFGDEGNIQYF. DNA of the CDR3: TGTGCCACCAGTGATTTTGGGGACGAGGGAAACATTCAGTACTTC.

This clonotype has more than one count but fewer than ten. The CDR3 loop is CASSARELSWGSKGNTIYF. The CDR3 nucleotides are TGTGCCAGCAGCGCCAGGGAGCTAAGTTGGGGCAGCAAAGGAAACACCATATATTTT. The chain couples TRBV9 to TRBJ1-3; maybe TRBD1 (5 bases). V shed 3 bases and J shed 4 bases, with 26 bases lying between them. Per the germline V gene, CDR1 is SGDLS and CDR2 is YYNGEE. The CDR3 extends over 19 amino acids.

This chain joins TRBV5-6 and TRBJ1-2; 9 positions match TRBD1. This CDR3 region has 16 residues. Germline CDR1 reads SGHDT; CDR2 reads YYEEEE. The V segment lost 1 base and the J segment 5 bases; nucleotides outside the gene matches: 9. CDR3 bases: TGTGCCAGCAGCTTGATTTCGGACAGGGGCTTGTATGGCTACACCTTC. It yields the protein CASSLISDRGLYGYTF. The full variable domain, rest sourced from reference TRBV5-6 and TRBJ1-2, is DAGVTQSPTHLIKTRGQQVTLRCSPKSGHDTVSWYQQALGQGPQFIFQYYEEEERQRGNFPDRFSGHQFPNYSSELNVNALLLGDSALYLCASSLISDRGLYGYTFGSGTRLTVV.

This clonotype was recorded many times. The chain is built from TRBV28 and TRBJ1-2; no clear D gene. The CDR3 spans 14 residues. Per germline, CDR1 MDHEN and CDR2 SYDVKM. V lost 5 bases and J lost 5, with 15 bases in between. CDR3 sequence: CASSPPGQGYGYTF. CDR3 nucleotide sequence: TGTGCCAGCAGTCCCCCAGGCCAAGGATATGGCTACACCTTC.

This rearrangement joins TRBV19 to TRBJ1-4; the D is unclear. Trimming took 2 bases from V and 10 from J, leaving 17 bases between them. CDR3 length: 15 residues. Per the germline V gene, CDR1 is LNHDA and CDR2 is SQIVND (reference sequence). The CDR3 loop reads CASSIPFREERKLFF. The CDR3 bases are TGTGCCAGTAGTATACCGTTTCGGGAGGAAAGAAAACTGTTTTTT.

Concerning this clonotype: This may be a read error: a much more frequent sequence differs by one nucleotide. The V and J genes are TRBV7-3 and TRBJ2-5; 8 bases agree with TRBD1. Germline V gives CDR1 SGHTA, CDR2 FQGTGA. The ends lost 1 base at V and 7 bases at J; junction bases unmatched: 8. The CDR3 totals 15 residues. The CDR3 region has the DNA TGTGCCAGCAGCTTAAGGACAGGGCTCCAGGGGACCCAGTACTTC. It yields the protein CASSLRTGLQGTQYF.

This chain connects TRBV3-1 to TRBJ1-1; D unclear. The V gene's germline CDR1 is LGHDT and CDR2 YNNKEL (reference sequence). The length of the CDR3 is 15 residues. Trimming took 0 bases from V and 3 from J, leaving 11 bases between them. The CDR3 DNA sequence: TGTGCCAGCAGCCAAGATCCCGTCGGGGACACTGAAGCTTTCTTT. Protein sequence: CASSQDPVGDTEAFF.

The V and J genes are TRBV29-1 and TRBJ2-5; TRBD2 is a possible D gene (7 bases). CDR3 size: 15 residues. The germline V and J ends were trimmed by 7 bases and 5 bases, with 23 bases remaining between them. Germline lookup yields CDR1 SQVTM and CDR2 ANQGSEA. The CDR3 bases are TGCAGCGGGGGGGGGGGACACCCTGGGAGGGAGACCCAGTACTTC. It specifies CSGGGGHPGRETQYF.

This clonotype was observed a few times. The J gene is TRBJ2-3, the V gene TRBV28; D uncertain. Between the trimmed V and J ends, which lost 3 bases and 1 base, there was a span of 14 bases. The CDR3 has 16 residues. Germline CDR1 is MDHEN and CDR2 is SYDVKM. CDR3 protein: CASSFNWFKGTDTQYF. The CDR3 DNA reads TGTGCCAGCAGTTTTAATTGGTTTAAGGGCACAGATACGCAGTATTTT.

This chain uses TRBV19 with TRBJ2-5; TRBD1 matches 9 bases. J was trimmed by 4 bases and V by 9 bases; bases with no gene match: 6. The CDR3 spans 13 residues. Germline V gives CDR1 LNHDA, CDR2 SQIVND (reference sequence). The CDR3 sequence: CASGVQGAETQYF. The CDR3 DNA reads TGTGCCAGCGGGGTACAGGGGGCAGAGACCCAGTACTTC.

This clonotype has at least ten counts. The genes are TRBV7-2 and TRBJ1-2; a possible D gene is TRBD1 (6 bases). CDR1 is SGHTA, CDR2 FQGNSA, per germline. V lost 0 bases and J 8 bases, leaving 10 bases between the germline ends. CDR3 length equals 13 residues. CDR3 sequence: CASSLAGGTGYTF. Here the CDR3 DNA reads TGTGCCAGCAGCTTAGCTGGGGGGACAGGCTACACCTTC.

This chain connects TRBV12-3 or TRBV12-4 to TRBJ2-7, with D tentatively TRBD1 or TRBD2 (5 bases each). V lost 8 bases and J lost 4, with 15 bases in between. This CDR3 has 13 amino acids. The CDR3 here is CASGNRGEYEQYF. The CDR3 region has the DNA TGTGCCAGCGGAAATAGAGGGGAATACGAGCAGTACTTC.

This clonotype was observed a handful of times. V gene TRBV7-3 combines with J gene TRBJ1-3; tentatively, D is TRBD1 (5 bases). Trimming took off 1 base at V and 3 bases at J, with 10 bases between the two ends. The V gene's germline CDR1 is SGHTA and CDR2 FQGTGA. CDR3 length: 15 residues. The CDR3 DNA follows: TGTGCCAGCAGCTTAAATGGGGGTTTTGGAAACACCATATATTTT. This codes for CASSLNGGFGNTIYF.

The gene calls are TRBV11-2 and TRBJ1-1; D uncertain. CDR1 is SGHAT and CDR2 is FQNNGV in the germline V gene. The V and J ends lost 5 bases and 0 bases respectively, with 16 bases between them. The CDR3 runs 16 residues. CDR3 bases: TGTGCCAGCAGCCCGATTAACAGTTTAATGAACACTGAAGCTTTCTTT. It codes for CASSPINSLMNTEAFF.

This clonotype was counted at least ten times. CDR3 nucleotide sequence: TGTGCCAGCAGCTTAGGAGAGGGGCCTGGCTACACCTTC. It specifies CASSLGEGPGYTF. The rearrangement uses TRBV7-2 and TRBJ1-2; a weak D match, TRBD1 (5 bases). CDR1 and CDR2 from the germline V gene are SGHTA and FQGNSA. The CDR3 has 13 amino acids. Trimming shortened V by 1 base and J by 7 bases, and 10 bases separated the two germline ends.

This clonotype turned up a few times. This rearrangement joins TRBV28 to TRBJ2-1, with 7 bases fitting TRBD1. Trimming cost V 7 bases and J 7 bases; bases outside gene matches: 10. Germline CDR1 MDHEN, CDR2 SYDVKM. This CDR3 spans 14 amino acids. CDR3 in DNA: TGTGCCAGCACCCCCGGCCCCAGGGGGAATGAGCAGTTCTTC. The encoded protein is CASTPGPRGNEQFF.

V and J are TRBV20-1 and TRBJ1-2; a possible D gene is TRBD1 (6 bases). The CDR3 runs 11 residues. CDR1 is DFQATT and CDR2 is SNEGSKA in the germline V gene (reference sequence). The CDR3 DNA is TGCAGATTAGACAGGAACTATGGCTACACCTTC. This translates into CRLDRNYGYTF.